The 3 T cell receptor beta chains listed next were all sequenced from one sample in a study of blood T cell repertoires in COVID-19. Data came from immunoSEQ multiplex PCR; TCRdb stores just in-frame clones and leaves some out. The data show 200,000 to 300,000 clones, 70% to 90% seen once. Sequenced sample: peripheral blood. These receptors originate from a young woman who had recovered from COVID-19.

V and J are TRBV12-3 or TRBV12-4 and TRBJ1-5; D remains ambiguous. The CDR3 loop spans 13 amino acids. The V and J ends lost 4 bases and 3 bases respectively, with 7 bases between them. The CDR3 nucleotides are TGTGCCAGCAGTTCAGGATTCAATCAGCCCCAGCATTTT. Residues: CASSSGFNQPQHF.

This chain links TRBV4-3 with TRBJ1-2; possible D gene TRBD1, 6 bases. The germline V and J ends were trimmed by 0 bases and 1 base, with 15 bases remaining between them. CDR3 length: 17 amino acids. Germline lookup yields CDR1 LGHNA and CDR2 YSLEER. The DNA for the CDR3 is TGCGCCAGCAGCCAAGATTCGGACAGCCGCCTTAACTATGGCTACACCTTC. It encodes CASSQDSDSRLNYGYTF.

The J gene is TRBJ2-1, the V gene TRBV21-1; the table calls TRBD2, which could not be checked here. TRBV21-1 is listed as a pseudogene. The CDR3 is 15 residues long. This CDR3 reads CASDVGTSGGNEQFF. CDR3 nucleotide sequence: TGTGCCAGCGACGTAGGTACTAGCGGGGGCAATGAGCAGTTCTTC.